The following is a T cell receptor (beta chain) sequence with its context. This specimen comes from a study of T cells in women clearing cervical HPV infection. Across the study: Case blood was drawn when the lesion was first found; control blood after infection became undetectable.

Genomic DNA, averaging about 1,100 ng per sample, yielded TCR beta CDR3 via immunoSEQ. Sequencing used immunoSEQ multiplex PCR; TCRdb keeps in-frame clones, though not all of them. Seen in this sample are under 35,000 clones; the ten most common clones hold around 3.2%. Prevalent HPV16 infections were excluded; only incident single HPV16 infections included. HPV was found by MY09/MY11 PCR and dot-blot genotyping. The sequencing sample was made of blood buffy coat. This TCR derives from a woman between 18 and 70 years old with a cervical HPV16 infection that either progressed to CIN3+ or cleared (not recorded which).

Partial CDR3 DNA: TGTGCCAGCAGTGCGACAGGGGGGTTCTACAATGAG. This sequence encodes CASSATGGFYNE. The CDR3 as a whole reads CASSATGGFYNEQFF. The rearrangement uses TRBV6-1 and TRBJ2-1, with TRBD1 matching over 9 bases. The CDR3 end falls 3 residues outside the read, so it is completed with the germline J gene. V lost 4 bases and J lost 3; bases outside the gene matches: 4. Germline assignment: CDR1 MNHNS and CDR2 SASEGT. The CDR3 spans 15 residues.